A selection of T cell receptor beta chains follows, all from one sample in a study of cytomegalovirus exposure and HLA in healthy donors. Sequenced by immunoSEQ multiplex PCR; TCRdb stores in-frame clones only, minus some. Here the sample spans around 100,000 clones, around four fifths being singletons. Sequenced: PBMCs. The receptors derive from a female donor in good health and CMV-seropositive. CDR3s include the opening cysteine and the closing phenylalanine or tryptophan. Fields, in order: CDR3 protein, CDR3 DNA, V gene, clone size, D gene, J gene. The D gene is left open where the match is weak. Size values are once, few and many counts, or a class for expanded clones, and some rows have none.

CASGLMQGPHNEQFF TGTGCTAGTGGTTTGATGCAGGGCCCCCACAATGAGCAGTTCTTC TRBV12-5 - - TRBJ2-1
CASSPSGDSNQPQHF TGTGCCAGCTCACCCTCGGGGGATAGCAATCAGCCCCAGCATTTT TRBV18 once - TRBJ1-5
CASSWAGATYEQYF TGTGCCAGCAGTTGGGCAGGGGCAACCTACGAGCAGTACTTC TRBV5-6 - - TRBJ2-7
CASSPRQGADEQYF TGTGCCAGCTCACCAAGGCAGGGGGCGGACGAGCAGTACTTC TRBV18 - TRBD1 TRBJ2-7
CASSLEGRVETQYF TGCGCCAGCAGCTTAGAGGGAAGAGTAGAGACCCAGTACTTC TRBV5-1 - - TRBJ2-5
CASSQVGGLGNTIYF TGCGCCAGCAGCCAAGTGGGGGGTTTGGGAAACACCATATATTTT TRBV4-1 - - TRBJ1-3
CASSPWGQGAFF TGTGCCAGCAGCCCCTGGGGACAGGGGGCTTTCTTT TRBV6-5 - TRBD1 TRBJ1-1
CASSQALQDEQFF TGTGCCAGCAGCCAAGCTCTCCAGGATGAGCAGTTCTTC TRBV4-2 - - TRBJ2-1
CASSRGGIGNTIYF TGCGCCAGCAGCAGGGGGGGTATTGGAAACACCATATATTTT TRBV5-1 - - TRBJ1-3
CASSGQVVGLAGLHEQYF TGCGCCAGCAGTGGACAGGTAGTGGGACTAGCGGGACTCCACGAGCAGTACTTC TRBV10-2 - TRBD2 TRBJ2-7
CSVGGLAATDTQYF TGCAGCGTTGGTGGGCTAGCGGCCACAGATACGCAGTATTTT TRBV29-1 - TRBD2 TRBJ2-3
CASSTPGGDGNGYTF TGTGCCAGCAGCACGCCTGGGGGGGATGGGAATGGCTACACCTTC TRBV9 once - TRBJ1-2
CASSLLLSEQYF TGCGCCAGCAGCTTGCTTCTTTCCGAGCAGTACTTC TRBV5-1 - - TRBJ2-7
CASKTSGDTDTQYF TGTGCCAGCAAAACTAGCGGGGACACAGATACGCAGTATTTT TRBV6-5 - TRBD2 TRBJ2-3
CASSLGTATDTQYF TGTGCCAGCAGCTTAGGGACAGCCACAGATACGCAGTATTTT TRBV7-8 - - TRBJ2-3
CASSYSGTEAFF TGTGCCAGCAGTTACTCGGGCACTGAAGCTTTCTTT TRBV28 - - TRBJ1-1
CASSVGQTWGQYF TGTGCCAGCAGCGTGGGACAGACGTGGGGCCAGTACTTC TRBV5-6 - TRBD1 TRBJ2-5
CASSLTSGLYNEQFF TGCGCCAGCAGCTTAACTAGCGGCCTTTACAATGAGCAGTTCTTC TRBV5-1 - TRBD2 TRBJ2-1
CAIGGGGVDEQYF TGTGCCATAGGGGGCGGGGGGGTGGACGAGCAGTACTTC TRBV28 - TRBD2 TRBJ2-7
CASSSYTDSANYGYTF TGCGCCAGCAGCTCCTACACCGACAGCGCTAACTATGGCTACACCTTC TRBV5-1 - - TRBJ1-2
CASSLEGPGELFF TGCGCCAGCAGCTTGGAGGGGCCCGGGGAGCTGTTTTTT TRBV5-1 - - TRBJ2-2
CASRSDRGSYNSPLHF TGTGCCAGCAGGTCGGACAGGGGCTCCTATAATTCACCCCTCCACTTT TRBV2 - TRBD1 TRBJ1-6
CASSRGAAKNIQYF TGTGCCAGCTCTCGCGGTGCGGCCAAAAACATTCAGTACTTC TRBV18 - - TRBJ2-4
CASSLVGGGETQYF TGTGCCAGCAGCTTAGTCGGGGGTGGGGAGACCCAGTACTTC TRBV7-2 - - TRBJ2-5
CASSPWGAGELFF TGTGCCAGCAGCCCGTGGGGGGCCGGGGAGCTGTTTTTT TRBV6-5 - - TRBJ2-2
CASSRGLADYEQYF TGTGCCAGCAGCAGGGGACTAGCGGATTACGAGCAGTACTTC TRBV11-2 once TRBD2 TRBJ2-7
CASSFPGYEQFF TGTGCCAGCAGCTTTCCCGGGTATGAGCAGTTCTTC TRBV5-4 few - TRBJ2-1
CSVLRTGSSYEQYF TGCAGCGTCCTACGGACAGGGAGCTCCTACGAGCAGTACTTC TRBV29-1 - TRBD1 TRBJ2-7
CASSLRDSLNEKLFF TGTGCCAGCAGTTTAAGAGACAGCCTTAATGAAAAACTGTTTTTT TRBV28 - - TRBJ1-4
CATSSNMLAGVSYEQYF TGTGCCACCAGCAGCAATATGCTAGCGGGGGTCTCCTACGAGCAGTACTTC TRBV15 - TRBD2 TRBJ2-7
CASSMWGDDYGYTF TGCGCCAGCAGCATGTGGGGGGATGACTATGGCTACACCTTC TRBV5-1 once - TRBJ1-2
CACSKGDRGLNQPQHF TGCGCCTGCAGCAAGGGGGACAGGGGGCTCAATCAGCCCCAGCATTTT TRBV10-2 once TRBD1 TRBJ1-5
CASSVNSYEQYF TGTGCCAGCAGTGTAAACTCCTACGAGCAGTACTTC TRBV25-1 - - TRBJ2-7
CASSFGVADTEAFF TGTGCCAGCAGCTTTGGGGTAGCGGACACTGAAGCTTTCTTT TRBV7-6 - - TRBJ1-1